Listed below are T cell receptor beta chains from one sample, sequenced in a study of shared clonotypes between healthy human individuals. The assay was immunoSEQ multiplex PCR, and TCRdb's table has in-frame clones only and misses some. The table lists some 2.1 million clones, around 95% of them singletons, with 1.5% to 2% in the top ten. What was sequenced was naive CD8+ T cells from PBMCs. The origin of the receptors is a young man in good health. Some clones in this sample may be carry-over from other donors' samples. Both conserved end residues are part of each CDR3. Size is stated for part of the rows, as once, few or many counts, or as a class when the clone is expanded.

clone_size j_call v_call cdr3_aa
- TRBJ2-2 TRBV5-6 CASSPGAGERTGELFF
- TRBJ1-2 TRBV25-1 CASESGTGIRDYGYTF
- TRBJ1-5 TRBV6-5 CASSFHRNQPQHF
- TRBJ2-1 TRBV6-6 CATYVRGEQFF
- TRBJ1-4 TRBV9 CASSAQPNEKLFF
- TRBJ2-7 TRBV7-8 CASSPDYYEQYF
once TRBJ1-2 TRBV29-1 CSAYAAGRNYGYTF
- TRBJ2-3 TRBV9 CASGKTSTDTQYF
- TRBJ2-1 TRBV5-6 CASSLGSQRRSSYNEQFF
- TRBJ2-7 TRBV7-2 CASSLGHGAASGEQYF
- TRBJ1-5 TRBV19 CASGTGANQPQHF
- TRBJ2-1 TRBV4-1 CASSQVPGLITTSNNEQFF
- TRBJ2-7 TRBV5-6 CASSFGRGHYEQYF
- TRBJ1-2 TRBV29-1 CSVRQGARGYTF
- TRBJ1-2 TRBV28 CASSPLRDPTF
- TRBJ1-5 TRBV7-9 CASSKGSNQPQHF
- TRBJ2-1 TRBV6-5 CASSPTRGVLGEQFF
once TRBJ2-7 TRBV28 CASSFAPGGSYEQYF
- TRBJ2-3 TRBV10-3 CAISESFGTGDRDTQYF
- TRBJ2-4 TRBV27 CASSPRDAAVAKNIQYF
- TRBJ2-7 TRBV19 CASSLRQSTSYEQYF
- TRBJ2-1 TRBV4-2 CASSQDEMGTEQFF
- TRBJ2-5 TRBV9 CASSGGARETQYF
- TRBJ1-1 TRBV4-1 CASSQRPNTEAFF
once TRBJ2-7 TRBV29-1 CSVEVTYYEQYF
- TRBJ2-2 TRBV2 CATQDRASGTGELFF
- TRBJ2-7 TRBV18 CASSPTSYEQYF
- TRBJ1-1 TRBV27 CASTAGTGMNTEAFF
- TRBJ2-7 TRBV5-1 CASSPRKAGPYEQYF
- TRBJ1-1 TRBV5-4 CASSDGTGDTEAFF
- TRBJ2-3 TRBV7-2 CASSLGVRDTQYF
- TRBJ2-7 TRBV29-1 CSVELPGPAAEQYF
- TRBJ2-7 TRBV29-1 CSVEVVREQYF
- TRBJ1-1 TRBV9 CASGKQGVEAFF
- TRBJ2-7 TRBV27 CASQGGLATSSYEQYF
- TRBJ1-1 TRBV4-1 CASSLRQGEVVNTEAFF
once TRBJ2-1 TRBV10-3 CAISEEASGYNEQFF
- TRBJ2-7 TRBV7-9 CASSLGGGAFPYEQYF
once TRBJ2-5 TRBV4-3 CASSQGTGPQETQYF
once TRBJ2-7 TRBV4-1 CASSQGREQGYEQYF
- TRBJ2-1 TRBV5-6 CASSPTGVWNEQFF
once TRBJ1-1 TRBV30 CAWSFDKDTEAFF
- TRBJ2-3 TRBV11-2 CASSLFLAGGDAGDTQYF
- TRBJ2-2 TRBV18 CASSRPGDYTGELFF
- TRBJ2-2 TRBV28 CASSYAGQDPGELFF